The clone carrying this T cell receptor beta chain has only a few counts. Germline CDR1 SGHTA, CDR2 FQGNSA. The CDR3 consists of 17 residues. The ends were cut back, 3 bases at V and 5 bases at J, with 22 bases in the middle. The data derive from a study of blood T cells in healthy people across ages. For the second PCR, which ran for about 7 to 12 cycles, a sample-barcoded 5' primer and a J-beta primer mix were used. TCRdb reprocessed the 5' RACE reads with MiXCR, giving one entry per CDR3 protein. The sample records more than 900,000 distinct CDR3 sequences, almost 25% being singletons. The same data also contributed to another study, on T cells of mothers and their children.

J is TRBJ2-5 and V is TRBV7-2; possibly TRBD2 for D (7 bases). The clonotype was recovered from a girl under 10 years old in good health. The sequenced sample was blood. CDR3: CASSLRGAGAQGETQYF. CDR3 nucleotides: TGTGCCAGCAGCTTGAGGGGGGCGGGGGCTCAAGGGGAGACCCAGTACTTC.